These T cell receptor beta chains were read from a single sample in a study of a mutant IDH1 vaccine in newly diagnosed glioma. No antigen has been identified for these receptors. TCRdb's table, derived via immunoSEQ multiplex PCR, lists solely in-frame clones and lacks some. Found here are 30,000 to 35,000 clones, just under 85% of them singletons; the top ten hold roughly 24%. The input for sequencing was PBMCs, taken from a glioma patient whose treatment included an IDH1 peptide vaccine. These receptors came from a man under 40 with glioma. Both conserved end residues are part of each CDR3. D genes are given only for firm matches. Clone size is stated in some rows and not others, as once, few, many or a class when expanded.

TGTGCCTGGAAGGAGGATGACGGTGAAGCTTTCTTT	CAWKEDDGEAFF	few	TRBJ1-1	TRBV30	NA
TGCGCCAGCAGTTATTCGGACGGCCGCTCTGGAAACACCATATATTTT	CASSYSDGRSGNTIYF	NA	TRBJ1-3	TRBV5-1	NA
TGTGCCAGCAGTTACAGGACCAATGAGCAGTTCTTC	CASSYRTNEQFF	NA	TRBJ2-1	TRBV6-5	NA
TGTGCCAGCAGTGGGACAACCAGCACAGATACGCAGTATTTT	CASSGTTSTDTQYF	NA	TRBJ2-3	TRBV6-1	NA
TGTGCCATCAGGTGGGACAGGGGGCAGGATGAAGCTTTCTTT	CAIRWDRGQDEAFF	NA	TRBJ1-1	TRBV10-3	TRBD1
TGTGCCAGCAGTGTCAGGAGTAACCAAGAGACCCAGTACTTC	CASSVRSNQETQYF	NA	TRBJ2-5	TRBV6-1	NA
TGTGCCAGCAGTAATTTCCGGGACACTAAAGAGACCCAGTACTTC	CASSNFRDTKETQYF	NA	TRBJ2-5	TRBV6-6	NA
TGTGCCAGCATCCTCAAGGGGGACAGCACAGATACGCAGTATTTT	CASILKGDSTDTQYF	NA	TRBJ2-3	TRBV2	NA
TGCGCCAGCAGCCAAGAGCTACTAGCGGGCTTGGGAGATACGCAGTATTTT	CASSQELLAGLGDTQYF	NA	TRBJ2-3	TRBV4-3	TRBD2
TGTGCCATCAGTGACGAGGGGGTTAACTATGGCTACACCTTC	CAISDEGVNYGYTF	NA	TRBJ1-2	TRBV10-3	NA
TGTGCCAGCAGCGAGTTCTTCACCGGGGAGCTGTTTTTT	CASSEFFTGELFF	NA	TRBJ2-2	TRBV9	NA
TGTGCCAGCAGTCCACAGGGCTTGAACACTGAAGCTTTCTTT	CASSPQGLNTEAFF	NA	TRBJ1-1	TRBV28	NA
TGTGCCTGGAGCTCTTACAGGGCCGATGAAAAACTGTTTTTT	CAWSSYRADEKLFF	few	TRBJ1-4	TRBV30	NA
TGTGCCAGCAGCCCCTGGGGCCCAGTCTACGAGCAGTACTTC	CASSPWGPVYEQYF	NA	TRBJ2-7	TRBV7-9	NA
TGTGCCACCAGCAGTCGGACTAATGAAAAACTGTTTTTT	CATSSRTNEKLFF	NA	TRBJ1-4	TRBV15	NA
TGTGCCTGTGATGGGACAGCCTGGGGTGAAAAACTGTTTTTT	CACDGTAWGEKLFF	NA	TRBJ1-4	TRBV30	TRBD1
TGCGCCAGCAGCCAGGGGACAGGTCGGCAGCCCCAGCATTTT	CASSQGTGRQPQHF	NA	TRBJ1-5	TRBV4-3	TRBD1
TGTGCCAGCAGCCCCGGGACTAGCGGGGGTACCTACGTGGATACGCAGTATTTT	CASSPGTSGGTYVDTQYF	NA	TRBJ2-3	TRBV11-2	TRBD2
TGTGCCACCGACAGGGGGCTCACCGGGGAGCTGTTTTTT	CATDRGLTGELFF	NA	TRBJ2-2	TRBV7-8	TRBD1
TGTGCCAGCAGCTTCCCGGTAGGGGCTATCCCTGAAGCTTTCTTT	CASSFPVGAIPEAFF	NA	TRBJ1-1	TRBV7-9	NA
TGTGCCAGCAGCGAGGGACAGATATCCTCCTACGAGCAGTACTTC	CASSEGQISSYEQYF	NA	TRBJ2-7	TRBV9	TRBD1
TGTGCCATCAGTGACAGGGGAACAGAGACCCAGTACTTC	CAISDRGTETQYF	NA	TRBJ2-5	TRBV10-3	NA
TGTGCCAGCAGCTCGGGCTCCTACGAGCAGTACTTC	CASSSGSYEQYF	NA	TRBJ2-7	TRBV6-6	NA
TGTGCCAGCAGTGAACAGGGTTATGGCTACACCTTC	CASSEQGYGYTF	NA	TRBJ1-2	TRBV2	NA
TGTGCCAGCCTGATCGGACAGGGAGACACTGAAGCTTTCTTT	CASLIGQGDTEAFF	few	TRBJ1-1	TRBV2	TRBD1
TGTGCCTGGAGTGGAGAGTATGGCTACACCTTC	CAWSGEYGYTF	NA	TRBJ1-2	TRBV30	NA
TGTGCCAGCAGTGAAGAGCATGAGACCCAGTACTTC	CASSEEHETQYF	NA	TRBJ2-5	TRBV6-1	NA
TGTGCCAGCAGTCCTGACGCGATCGAGACCCAGTACTTC	CASSPDAIETQYF	once	TRBJ2-5	TRBV5-6	NA
TGTGCCAGCAGCTTAGGTGAACAGGGCTCTGGAAACACCATATATTTT	CASSLGEQGSGNTIYF	NA	TRBJ1-3	TRBV7-2	NA
TGCAGCGTTGATTATAGCGGGGGGGCGGCCGAGCAGTACTTC	CSVDYSGGAAEQYF	NA	TRBJ2-7	TRBV29-1	TRBD2
TGTGCCAGCAGCGTAGGAGACGGATTGAACACTGAAGCTTTCTTT	CASSVGDGLNTEAFF	NA	TRBJ1-1	TRBV9	NA
TGTGCCAGCAGCGAATTGTCGGGGGGCGCCACCTACGAGCAGTACTTC	CASSELSGGATYEQYF	NA	TRBJ2-7	TRBV6-1	NA
TGTGCCAGCCATAGGGAATTCAATCAGCCCCAGCATTTT	CASHREFNQPQHF	NA	TRBJ1-5	TRBV2	NA